Listed here is a single T cell receptor (beta chain). The target antigen is unknown. These data come from a study of cytomegalovirus exposure and HLA in healthy donors. At the level of the study: It was reported in a later analysis that the 120 or so validation repertoires used the same platform as the 666 first-cohort repertoires. General study points: In vitro confirmation showed a few CMV-associated chains to be CMV antigen specific.

Assay: immunoSEQ multiplex PCR; the TCRdb copy retains only in-frame clones and omits some. The sample lists about 82,000 clones, 95% occurring once. Germline lookup yields CDR1 SGHNT and CDR2 YENEEA. The CDR3 runs to 14 residues. V shed 6 bases and J 4 bases; nucleotides not matched to a gene: 4. The gene calls are TRBV11-3 and TRBJ1-1; 11 nucleotides agree with TRBD1. The source of this sequence is a woman aged 18-35 years in good health and CMV-seronegative. Sequencing was carried out using PBMCs. In nucleotides, the CDR3 is TGTGCCAGCAGTCCTGGACAGGGGGCCACTGAAGCTTTCTTT. Its protein product is CASSPGQGATEAFF. Complete variable domain (other parts from reference TRBV11-3 and TRBJ1-1): EAGVVQSPRYKIIEKKQPVAFWCNPISGHNTLYWYLQNLGQGPELLIRYENEEAVDDSQLPKDRFSAERLKGVDSTLKIQPAELGDSAVYLCASSPGQGATEAFFGQGTRLTVV.